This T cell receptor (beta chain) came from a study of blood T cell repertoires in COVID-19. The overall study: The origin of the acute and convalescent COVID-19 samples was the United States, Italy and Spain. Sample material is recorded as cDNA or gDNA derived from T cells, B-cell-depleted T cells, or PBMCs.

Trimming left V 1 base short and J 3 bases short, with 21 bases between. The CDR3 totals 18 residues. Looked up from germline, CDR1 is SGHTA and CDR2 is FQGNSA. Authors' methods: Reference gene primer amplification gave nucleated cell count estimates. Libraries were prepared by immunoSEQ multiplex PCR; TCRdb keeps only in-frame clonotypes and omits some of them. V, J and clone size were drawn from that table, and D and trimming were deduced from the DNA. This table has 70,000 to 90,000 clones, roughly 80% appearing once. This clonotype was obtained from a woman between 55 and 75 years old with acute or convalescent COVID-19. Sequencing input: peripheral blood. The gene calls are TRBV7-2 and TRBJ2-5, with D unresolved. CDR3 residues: CASSLEPSGPTIKETQYF. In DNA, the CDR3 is TGTGCCAGCAGCTTAGAACCGAGTGGGCCGACCATAAAAGAGACCCAGTACTTC. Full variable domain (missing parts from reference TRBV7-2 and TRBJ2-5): GAGVSQSPSNKVTEKGKDVELRCDPISGHTALYWYRQSLGQGLEFLIYFQGNSAPDKSGLPSDRFSAERTGGSVSTLTIQRTQQEDSAVYLCASSLEPSGPTIKETQYFGPGTRLLVL.